The sequence of this T cell receptor beta chain was determined in a study of T cells in Graves' hyperthyroidism and ophthalmopathy (dated by TCRdb to the late 2010s). Turning to the overall study: TCR V-J signatures able to tell the groups apart were searched for in a discovery cohort of approximately 95 patients, of whom around 43 had Graves' ophthalmopathy and roughly 59 had stable Graves' hyperthyroidism. An independent validation cohort of around 20 hyperthyroidism patients and approximately 17 patients who later progressed to ophthalmopathy tested prospective prediction of ophthalmopathy. For training and testing, the 95 to 100 patients in the discovery cohort were randomly divided in a 7:3 ratio. Thyroid tissue and blood T-cell repertoires from roughly 6 Graves' hyperthyroidism patients were also compared in the study. Following sampling, methimazole starting at 30 mg daily was given to hyperthyroidism patients, and high-dose intravenous methylprednisolone was given to ophthalmopathy patients. The paper describes TCR Vbeta CDR3 sequencing of 135 peripheral blood samples, made up of about 41 ophthalmopathy patients, around 78 hyperthyroidism patients and around 17 progressor patients.

Worth noting for this clonotype: It lacks a known antigen. Per-base quality was not reported, and no clone a single base away is much larger than it.

The TCR beta CDR3 regions were amplified from RNA transcripts. The TCR CDR3 was subjected to a first round of RT-PCR using the HTBI primer set and the Qiagen OneStep RT-PCR kit. A second multiplex PCR round built the libraries, followed by size selection and purification. Paired-end sequencing of the libraries was performed with 100 bp reads on an Illumina HiSeq2000. As for the authors' bioinformatics: SOAPnuke was used to process the raw data, removing reads that contained adapters or uncalled bases, had a mean Phred below 15, or lacked an exact match to the constant primer or identifier. High-quality paired reads were merged using COPE v1.2.5, and each unique nucleotide sequence was defined as a clonotype. Clonotypes were aligned to IMGT TRBV, TRBD and TRBJ reference segments using MiTCR v1.1. The analysis included only V-J combinations with a frequency above 0.0001, which together covered around 99% of the repertoires. A TCS score was defined as the ratio of F50 (clonal expansion) to E x V (chaos), with BLOSUM62-based TCRdist applied between CDR3 peptides within each V-J. Welch's t-statistics and random forest reduced some 510 V-J features to roughly 13, which were used in a naive Bayes classifier (R e1071). Thyroid-blood repertoire similarity was quantified with the Morisita-Horn index. TCRdb took the public reads, trimmed them with fastp at Q25, ran MiXCR for clone calling and kept in-frame beta chains. Every entry covers one CDR3 protein and lists the most common genes and DNA from its rows. The V and J calls were determined by TCRdb, not by the authors. The sample profile shows more than 550,000 distinct CDR3 sequences; just under 45% of them were found once. Approximately 6.8% of the sample lies in the top ten.

The study excluded patients with uncontrolled infections, other autoimmune diseases, pregnancy or lactation. Clinical symptoms, serum thyroxine and TRAb, thyroid ultrasound, and orbital computed tomography formed the basis for the diagnoses. Trizol reagent was used to extract total RNA, and RNA quality was then checked on an Agilent 2100 Bioanalyzer. The germline ends are 11 bases apart after V is trimmed by 6 bases and J by 0 bases. Measured from the cysteine to the phenylalanine, the CDR3 is 14 residues long. Of the read, only the CDR3 DNA is kept; its 42 bases are in frame from base 1. CDR1 and CDR2, looked up from the germline V gene, are KGHSH and LQKENI. Summary of the overall study and its limitations: During validation, the model predicted progression to ophthalmopathy a median of about 6.3 months ahead of onset, with almost 71% sensitivity and 72.22% specificity. Blood samples also contained most of the expanded thyroid clonotypes (frequency above 0.001), which suggests that blood repertoires may reflect thyroid immune responses. No statistical method was used to fix the sample size in advance, and group allocation was not hidden from the investigators. A model built on a 13 V-J signature distinguished ophthalmopathy from stable hyperthyroidism, reaching approximately 89% sensitivity and approximately 83% specificity in cross-validation and 80%/75% in testing.

Material for sequencing was peripheral blood or thyroid tissue (not recorded which). This sequence originates from an adult man with Graves' disease, either hyperthyroidism or ophthalmopathy (not recorded which). The chain joins TRBV18 to TRBJ1-1, with the D gene not confidently named. The CDR3 here reads CASSHSALNTEAFF. The nucleotide sequence is TGTGCCAGCTCCCACTCGGCCCTGAACACTGAAGCTTTCTTT. Full variable domain (CDR3 extended with the reference TRBV18 and TRBJ1-1 proteins): NAGVMQNPRHLVRRRGQEARLRCSPMKGHSHVYWYRQLPEEGLKFMVYLQKENIIDESGMPKERFSAEFPKEGPSILRIQQVVRGDSAAYFCASSHSALNTEAFFGQGTRLTVV.